This T cell receptor (beta chain) was obtained from a study of shared clonotypes between healthy human individuals. Naive CD8 cells lacked CD45RO and underwent positive selection for CCR7, leaving out terminally differentiated effector memory CD45RA+ cells. Repertoires were generated with immunoSEQ multiplex PCR, while TCRdb's copy carries only in-frame clones and drops some. The table includes millions of clones, approximately 94% detected once. The CDR3 contains 14 residues. Trimming pared 7 bases from V and 2 bases from J, leaving 13 bases between. Looked up from germline, CDR1 is MNHEY and CDR2 is SMNVEV (reference sequence).

This receptor was taken from a man aged 18-30 years in good health. The sequenced material came from naive CD8+ T cells sorted from blood. This chain joins TRBV27 and TRBJ2-3; D unresolved. The CDR3 DNA is TGTGCCAGCACTTCACTCTCGTCCACAGATACGCAGTATTTT. Its translation is CASTSLSSTDTQYF.